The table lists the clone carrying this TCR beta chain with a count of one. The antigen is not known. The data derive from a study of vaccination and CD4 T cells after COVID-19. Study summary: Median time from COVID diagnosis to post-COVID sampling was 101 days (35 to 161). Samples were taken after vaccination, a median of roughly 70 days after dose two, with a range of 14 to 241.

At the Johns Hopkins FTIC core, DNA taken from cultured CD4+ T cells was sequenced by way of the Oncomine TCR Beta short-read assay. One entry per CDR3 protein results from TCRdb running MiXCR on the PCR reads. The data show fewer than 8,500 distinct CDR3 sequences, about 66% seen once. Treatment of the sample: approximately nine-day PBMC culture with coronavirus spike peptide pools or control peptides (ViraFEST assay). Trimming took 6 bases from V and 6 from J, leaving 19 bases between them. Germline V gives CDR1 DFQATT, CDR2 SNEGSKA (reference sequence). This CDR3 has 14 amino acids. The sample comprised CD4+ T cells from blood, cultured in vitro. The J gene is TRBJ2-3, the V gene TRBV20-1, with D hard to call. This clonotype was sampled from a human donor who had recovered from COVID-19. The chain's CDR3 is CSAPGLIPSDTQYF. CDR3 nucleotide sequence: TGCAGTGCCCCGGGCCTTATCCCATCGGATACGCAGTATTTT.